These T cell receptor beta chains were read from a single sample in a study of T cell responses to AZD1222 COVID-19 vaccine. Data came from immunoSEQ multiplex PCR; TCRdb stores just in-frame clones and leaves some out. The sample contains roughly 93,000 clones, 70% to 90% of which appear only once. The source was peripheral blood, collected on day 0 of AZD1222 vaccination. The receptors derive from an adult in good health. CDR3s include the opening cysteine and the closing phenylalanine or tryptophan. D genes are given only for firm matches. The listing skips clone size in some rows; elsewhere it reads once, few, many or a size class.

cdr3_aa	cdr3_nt	v_call	d_call	clone_size	j_call
CASSQGLAGVSYNEQFF	TGTGCCAGCAGCCAAGGGTTAGCGGGTGTTTCCTACAATGAGCAGTTCTTC	TRBV4-2	TRBD2	.	TRBJ2-1
CASSYRQGVNTEAFF	TGCGCCAGCAGCTATCGACAGGGGGTGAACACTGAAGCTTTCTTT	TRBV5-1	TRBD1	.	TRBJ1-1
CASSNMRSNQPQHF	TGTGCCAGCAGCAACATGAGGAGCAATCAGCCCCAGCATTTT	TRBV7-8	.	.	TRBJ1-5
CAWSAGGENTEAFF	TGTGCCTGGAGTGCAGGGGGAGAGAACACTGAAGCTTTCTTT	TRBV30	TRBD1	.	TRBJ1-1
CASSLYFAGTWGTEAFF	TGTGCCAGCAGCTTATACTTCGCAGGGACCTGGGGAACTGAAGCTTTCTTT	TRBV13	.	.	TRBJ1-1
CATVHRNPPETQYF	TGTGCCACCGTACACAGGAATCCCCCAGAGACCCAGTACTTC	TRBV6-6	.	.	TRBJ2-5
CASSPIGLAEQYF	TGCGCCAGCAGCCCCATCGGACTAGCCGAGCAGTACTTC	TRBV5-1	TRBD2	.	TRBJ2-7
CASSLGFTEAFF	TGTGCCAGCAGTTTAGGGTTTACTGAAGCTTTCTTT	TRBV12-3/TRBV12-4	.	.	TRBJ1-1
CASSLAPTGGGQPQHF	TGTGCCAGCAGCTTAGCCCCGACAGGGGGCGGCCAGCCCCAGCATTTT	TRBV11-2	TRBD1	.	TRBJ1-5
CVISDPGTGDSNQPQHF	TGTGTCATCAGTGATCCCGGGACAGGGGATAGCAATCAGCCCCAGCATTTT	TRBV10-3	TRBD1	.	TRBJ1-5
CAIRRGVSTDTQYF	TGTGCCATCAGGCGGGGGGTTAGCACAGATACGCAGTATTTT	TRBV10-3	TRBD2	few	TRBJ2-3
CASSLVTGHHTIYF	TGTGCCAGCAGCTTGGTGACAGGCCATCACACCATATATTTT	TRBV5-6	.	.	TRBJ1-3
CASSQRDRDTEAFF	TGTGCCAGCAGCCAAAGGGACAGGGACACTGAAGCTTTCTTT	TRBV3-1/TRBV3-2	TRBD1	once	TRBJ1-1
CASNGPRGRSGNYGYTF	TGTGCCAGCAACGGACCCCGGGGTCGGTCGGGGAACTATGGCTACACCTTC	TRBV28	.	.	TRBJ1-2
CASTTGQVPNEKLFF	TGCGCCAGCACCACGGGGCAGGTTCCTAATGAAAAACTGTTTTTT	TRBV5-1	.	.	TRBJ1-4
CAWTGRVVDNSPLHF	TGTGCCTGGACAGGTAGGGTGGTGGATAATTCACCCCTCCACTTT	TRBV30	.	.	TRBJ1-6
CASSPDRGTGFTGELFF	TGTGCCAGCAGCCCAGACAGAGGGACCGGGTTCACCGGGGAGCTGTTTTTT	TRBV5-4	.	.	TRBJ2-2
CASSLVGTGEHSGNTIYF	TGTGCCAGCAGCTTAGTGGGCACAGGTGAACACTCTGGAAACACCATATATTTT	TRBV7-8	.	.	TRBJ1-3
CASSLRYPANEQFF	TGTGCCAGCAGCCTCAGATACCCGGCCAATGAGCAGTTCTTC	TRBV7-2	.	.	TRBJ2-1
CASSLGGSYNEQFF	TGTGCCAGCAGTTTGGGGGGTTCCTACAATGAGCAGTTCTTC	TRBV28	.	.	TRBJ2-1
CASSLRTGGEEAFF	TGTGCCAGCAGCTTAAGGACAGGGGGCGAAGAAGCTTTCTTT	TRBV7-9	TRBD1	.	TRBJ1-1
CASWGGLYNEQFF	TGTGCCAGCTGGGGGGGGCTCTACAATGAGCAGTTCTTC	TRBV2	.	.	TRBJ2-1
CASSYTRTEAFF	TGTGCCAGCTCTTACACCCGGACTGAAGCTTTCTTT	TRBV2	.	.	TRBJ1-1
CASSPRGRGEAFF	TGTGCCAGCAGCCCTCGGGGGAGGGGTGAAGCTTTCTTT	TRBV9	.	.	TRBJ1-1
CASGTQGAIYAFF	TGTGCCAGCGGGACGCAGGGGGCAATCTACGCTTTCTTT	TRBV19	TRBD1	.	TRBJ1-1
CASSTGGDTEAFF	TGTGCCAGCAGCACGGGGGGGGACACTGAAGCTTTCTTT	TRBV9	.	.	TRBJ1-1
CASSLGSSSGNTIYF	TGTGCCAGCAGCTTAGGCAGTTCCTCTGGAAACACCATATATTTT	TRBV5-5	.	.	TRBJ1-3
CASSKRDFSYEQYF	TGTGCCAGCAGTAAACGGGACTTTTCCTACGAGCAGTACTTC	TRBV28	.	.	TRBJ2-7
CASRSPQQGIDGYTF	TGTGCCAGCAGGTCCCCTCAGCAGGGTATCGATGGCTACACCTTC	TRBV7-8	.	.	TRBJ1-2
CASSQMTGSYNEQFF	TGTGCCAGCTCACAAATGACAGGCTCCTACAATGAGCAGTTCTTC	TRBV18	.	once	TRBJ2-1
CASSIGLAGGISYEQYF	TGCGCCAGCAGTATAGGACTAGCGGGGGGTATCTCCTACGAGCAGTACTTC	TRBV5-1	TRBD2	.	TRBJ2-7
CASSPGQHNEQFF	TGTGCCAGCTCACCCGGACAGCACAATGAGCAGTTCTTC	TRBV18	.	.	TRBJ2-1
CASSVPIDGYEQYF	TGTGCCAGCAGCGTTCCCATTGACGGCTACGAGCAGTACTTC	TRBV9	.	.	TRBJ2-7
CASSAWASINIQYF	TGTGCCAGCAGCGCCTGGGCCTCCATAAACATTCAGTACTTC	TRBV6-2/TRBV6-3	.	.	TRBJ2-4
CASSGLAGGLFDNEQFF	TGTGCCAGCAGTGGTCTAGCGGGGGGATTATTCGACAATGAGCAGTTCTTC	TRBV6-4	TRBD2	.	TRBJ2-1
CASSQAVSSNQPQHF	TGCGCCAGCAGCCAAGCAGTATCCAGCAATCAGCCCCAGCATTTT	TRBV4-1	.	many	TRBJ1-5
CASSMGQVTHTEAFF	TGTGCCAGCAGCATGGGACAGGTTACCCACACTGAAGCTTTCTTT	TRBV9	TRBD1	.	TRBJ1-1
CASTPRGRAANYGYTF	TGTGCCAGTACCCCTCGGGGCAGGGCAGCTAACTATGGCTACACCTTC	TRBV19	.	.	TRBJ1-2
CASSPQGSYEQYF	TGCGCCAGCAGCCCGCAGGGATCCTACGAGCAGTACTTC	TRBV5-1	.	.	TRBJ2-7
CASSERDRSGNEQFF	TGTGCCAGCAGTGAAAGGGATCGCAGTGGCAATGAGCAGTTCTTC	TRBV6-1	.	.	TRBJ2-1
CASSLIAGAGNTIYF	TGTGCCAGCAGCTTAATCGCAGGGGCGGGAAACACCATATATTTT	TRBV11-2	.	once	TRBJ1-3